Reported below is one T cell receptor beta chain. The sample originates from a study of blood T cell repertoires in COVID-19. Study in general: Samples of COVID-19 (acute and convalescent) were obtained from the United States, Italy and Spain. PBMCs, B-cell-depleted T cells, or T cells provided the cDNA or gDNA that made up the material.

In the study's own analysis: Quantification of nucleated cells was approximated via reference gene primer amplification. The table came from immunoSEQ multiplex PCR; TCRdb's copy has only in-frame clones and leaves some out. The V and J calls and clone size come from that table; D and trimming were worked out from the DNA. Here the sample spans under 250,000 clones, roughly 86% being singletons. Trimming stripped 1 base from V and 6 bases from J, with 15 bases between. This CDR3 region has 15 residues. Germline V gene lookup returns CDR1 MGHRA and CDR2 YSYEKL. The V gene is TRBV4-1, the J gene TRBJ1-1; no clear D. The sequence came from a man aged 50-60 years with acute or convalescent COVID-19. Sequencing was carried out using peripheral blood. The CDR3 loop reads CASSQGFGGRSEAFF. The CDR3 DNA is TGCGCCAGCAGCCAAGGTTTCGGAGGCAGATCTGAAGCTTTCTTT.